Given below is one T cell receptor beta chain in context. Its target is unknown. This record belongs to a study of naive and memory T cell subsets. Study results and caveats: There was no ground truth to check naive and memory subset results.

The beta constant-region primer was an equimolar mix of two oligonucleotides covering TRBC1 and TRBC2. From the UMI-ligation and nested PCR reads, TCRdb called clonotypes with MiXCR, one entry per CDR3 protein. The profile shows tens of thousands of distinct CDR3 sequences, around 13% of them singletons. CDR3 length equals 13 residues. The V end lost 4 bases, the J end lost 13 bases, and 19 bases lay between the germline ends. Germline V lookup: CDR1 MNHEY, CDR2 SMNVEV (reference sequence). The TCR comes from a human donor in good health. The sample consisted of central memory CD4+ T cells from blood. The V and J genes are TRBV27 and TRBJ1-1; D might be TRBD1 (5 bases). The CDR3 region is CASSWGGFSRGFF. CDR3 nucleotides: TGTGCCAGCAGTTGGGGGGGGTTCTCCCGGGGTTTCTTT.